A single T cell receptor beta chain is shown here with its context. Antigen specificity is unknown. V shed 0 bases and J shed 5 bases, with 6 bases lying between them. There are 13 residues in the CDR3. Germline V gene data show CDR1 as SGHAT and CDR2 as FQNNGV. These data come from a study of cytomegalovirus exposure and HLA in healthy donors. This PCR relied on a set of 60 Vbeta primers and 13 Jbeta primers. Here immunoSEQ multiplex PCR was the method, and the copy in TCRdb shows in-frame clones only, minus some. The table records about 160,000 clones, around 80% of them present only once. Study results and limitations: Further analysis, carried out later, found HLA-associated TCR beta chains more clonally expanded than equally common other chains. Available immune exposure information was restricted to CMV serostatus only.

This sequence joins TRBV11-2 and TRBJ2-3; D gene unclear. The sequence derives from a male donor in good health and CMV-seronegative. The sample taken for sequencing was PBMCs. The CDR3 bases are TGTGCCAGCAGCTTAGATCACGGAGATACGCAGTATTTT. Protein product: CASSLDHGDTQYF.